These 20 T cell receptor beta chains originate from one sample sequenced in a study of OX40 agonist ivuxolimab in advanced cancers. Profiled with immunoSEQ multiplex PCR; TCRdb holds only in-frame clones, not every one. Of roughly 80,000 clones listed, about 86% are singletons. This sample comprised CD4+ or CD8+ T cells sorted from blood, obtained in a trial of the OX40 agonist ivuxolimab. The receptors derive from an adult with an advanced solid tumor such as melanoma, head and neck, liver or kidney cancer.

The rearrangement uses TRBV30 and TRBJ2-5; TRBD2 matches 11 bases. Losses at the gene ends were 3 bases for V and 3 bases for J; bases not matched to a gene: 6. This CDR3 is 15 amino acids long. Germline CDR1 reads GTSNPN; CDR2 reads SVGIG (reference sequence). The chain's CDR3 is CAWRTSGSSKETQYF. CDR3 DNA: TGTGCCTGGAGAACTAGCGGGAGTTCGAAAGAGACCCAGTACTTC.

The J gene is TRBJ1-1, the V gene TRBV2; 7 bases are a match to TRBD1. Per the germline V gene, CDR1 is SNHLY and CDR2 is FYNNEI. CDR3 size: 11 residues. V was pared by 6 bases and J by 9 bases, with 4 bases of the junction left unmatched. CDR3 residues: CASRWGQQAFF. For the CDR3, the DNA is TGTGCCAGCAGATGGGGACAGCAAGCTTTCTTT.

The V and J genes are TRBV29-1 and TRBJ2-7; 8 bases fit TRBD1. With 6 bases clipped from V and 7 bases from J, the junction kept 8 bases outside the gene matches. This CDR3 is built from 12 residues. CDR1 is SQVTM, CDR2 ANQGSEA, per germline. The CDR3 DNA reads as TGCAGCGTCCGGCAGGGGGCTAGGGAGCAGTACTTC. It translates to CSVRQGAREQYF.

The V gene is TRBV28, the J gene TRBJ2-1; 7 bases line up with TRBD1. This CDR3 has 13 residues. After removal of 5 bases from V and 6 bases from J, the junction contained 4 bases not matched to a gene. Germline CDR1 is MDHEN and CDR2 is SYDVKM. CDR3 in DNA: TGTGCCAGCAGTAGGTCAGGGGGCAATGAGCAGTTCTTC. Residues: CASSRSGGNEQFF.

The V and J genes are TRBV28 and TRBJ1-5, with D maybe TRBD1 (5 bases). Germline-derived CDR1 and CDR2 are MDHEN and SYDVKM. Trimming took off 6 bases at V and 2 bases at J, with 14 bases between the two ends. The length of the CDR3 is 15 residues. As DNA, the CDR3 is TGTGCCAGCAGAACAACAGGTCGAGGCAATCAGCCCCAGCATTTT. Translated: CASRTTGRGNQPQHF. Full variable domain (rest looked up from reference TRBV28 and TRBJ1-5): DVKVTQSSRYLVKRTGEKVFLECVQDMDHENMFWYRQDPGLGLRLIYFSYDVKMKEKGDIPEGYSVSREKKERFSLILESASTNQTSMYLCASRTTGRGNQPQHFGDGTRLSIL.

As regards this clone: This sample includes further DNA sequences coding for the same CDR3. The J gene is TRBJ2-5, the V gene TRBV5-4; D tentatively fits TRBD1 or TRBD2 (5 bases each). V was pared by 0 bases and J by 4 bases, with 7 bases between. Germline V CDR1 and CDR2: SGHNT, YYREEE (reference sequence). The CDR3 consists of 13 residues. CDR3 sequence: CASSLAGRETQYF. CDR3 nucleotides: TGTGCCAGCAGCTTGGCAGGGAGAGAGACCCAGTACTTC.

The chain uses TRBV19 and TRBJ1-3; D is uncertain. The V gene lost 3 bases and the J gene lost 0 bases, with 6 bases spanning the gap. The CDR3 sequence is 14 residues long. Germline lookup yields CDR1 LNHDA and CDR2 SQIVND (reference sequence). CDR3 DNA: TGTGCCAGTAGTATCCAGGCCTCTGGAAACACCATATATTTT. Amino acids: CASSIQASGNTIYF. Together with reference TRBV19 and TRBJ1-3, the CDR3 gives the full variable domain: DGGITQSPKYLFRKEGQNVTLSCEQNLNHDAMYWYRQDPGQGLRLIYYSQIVNDFQKGDIAEGYSVSREKKESFPLTVTSAQKNPTAFYLCASSIQASGNTIYFGEGSWLTVV.

In this sample, this clone turned up once. The V and J genes are TRBV9 and TRBJ2-3; 9 bases agree with TRBD2. CDR3 length: 15 residues. After removal of 0 bases from V and 7 bases from J, the junction contained 6 bases not matched to a gene. Germline lookup yields CDR1 SGDLS and CDR2 YYNGEE. As DNA, the CDR3 is TGTGCCAGCAGCGTAGACGGCGGGGGGGCACATACGCAGTATTTT. It is translated as CASSVDGGGAHTQYF.

This sequence joins TRBV7-2 and TRBJ2-4; D is perhaps TRBD1 or TRBD2 (5 bases each). CDR1 and CDR2 (germline): SGHTA, FQGNSA. Trimming took off 1 base at V and 0 bases at J, with 10 bases between the two ends. There are 16 residues in the CDR3. The CDR3 DNA is TGTGCCAGCAGCTTAGAGGCAGGGAGAGCCAAAAACATTCAGTACTTC. This gives the protein CASSLEAGRAKNIQYF.

The chain employs TRBV7-3 and TRBJ1-1; D may be TRBD1 (5 bases). Germline V gives CDR1 SGHTA, CDR2 FQGTGA. This CDR3 has 14 residues. With 5 bases removed from V and 5 bases from J, the gap between germline ends came to 15 bases. CDR3 in DNA: TGTGCCAGCAGCGCCCAAGGGGCTCGGACTGAAGCTTTCTTT. Amino acids: CASSAQGARTEAFF.

The V and J genes are TRBV28 and TRBJ2-7, with D possibly matching TRBD2 (7 bases). This CDR3 is built from 14 residues. Trimming shortened V by 2 bases and J by 3 bases, and 11 bases separated the two germline ends. Germline V gene lookup returns CDR1 MDHEN and CDR2 SYDVKM. In nucleotides, the CDR3 is TGTGCCAGCAGTTTAAGGGGGGGAAGCTACGAGCAGTACTTC. This sequence encodes CASSLRGGSYEQYF.

The V gene is TRBV9, the J gene TRBJ2-5; the match to TRBD2 covers 9 bases. Germline assignment: CDR1 SGDLS and CDR2 YYNGEE. The CDR3 sequence is 15 residues long. After removal of 0 bases from V and 7 bases from J, the junction contained 7 bases not matched to a gene. The CDR3 sequence: CASSVEPGLAGTQYF. CDR3 DNA: TGTGCCAGCAGCGTAGAACCGGGACTAGCTGGGACCCAGTACTTC.

The J gene is TRBJ2-5, the V gene TRBV4-1; 8 bases are shared with TRBD1. The CDR3 is 17 residues long. Looked up from germline, CDR1 is MGHRA and CDR2 is YSYEKL. The V and J ends lost 2 bases and 3 bases, in that order; junction bases with no gene match: 11. For the CDR3, the DNA is TGCGCCAGCAGCCAAAAGGGACACACGACAGGGGAAGAGACCCAGTACTTC. Translation: CASSQKGHTTGEETQYF.

V gene TRBV6-5 combines with J gene TRBJ1-1; TRBD1 might be the D (6 bases). Germline V CDR1 and CDR2: MNHEY, SVGAGI. The germline V and J ends were trimmed by 2 bases and 5 bases, with 9 bases remaining between them. This CDR3 spans 13 amino acids. As DNA, the CDR3 is TGTGCCAGCAGTTACCCGGGGGCGACTGAAGCTTTCTTT. Its protein product is CASSYPGATEAFF.

In regard to this clone: Distinct nucleotide sequences in the sample also encode this CDR3. The CDR3 loop is CASSLSSGTEAFF. The CDR3, as DNA: TGTGCCAGCAGCTTAAGTTCGGGGACTGAAGCTTTCTTT. This chain uses TRBV7-9 with TRBJ1-1; D remains unclear. Per the germline V gene, CDR1 is SEHNR and CDR2 is FQNEAQ (reference sequence). V was cut by 2 bases and J by 5 bases, with 9 bases left in between. The CDR3 sequence is 13 residues long.

This rearrangement joins TRBV4-2 to TRBJ1-3, with a weak D call TRBD1 (5 bases). CDR1 is LGHNA, CDR2 YNFKEQ, per germline. V dropped 0 bases and J dropped 5 bases, with 20 bases sitting between them. CDR3 length: 18 amino acids. CDR3 DNA sequence: TGTGCCAGCAGCCAAGAAGGTGCTTCGGGGACTCTACGAAACACCATATATTTT. Translating it yields CASSQEGASGTLRNTIYF.

The rearrangement links TRBV18 to TRBJ1-1; no definite D call. CDR1 is KGHSH and CDR2 is LQKENI in the germline V gene. V dropped 4 bases and J dropped 0 bases, with 21 bases sitting between them. The CDR3 is made up of 18 amino acids. As DNA, the CDR3 is TGTGCCAGCTCACTACACGACATTGGGTCGCGGGTGAACACTGAAGCTTTCTTT. As protein: CASSLHDIGSRVNTEAFF.

The V call is TRBV19, the J call TRBJ1-5; no definite D call. The germline V gene encodes CDR1 LNHDA and CDR2 SQIVND (reference sequence). The V end was cut by 5 bases, the J end by 4 bases, with 18 bases between. The CDR3 has 16 residues. The CDR3 sequence: CASSSSPGERNQPQHF. CDR3 nucleotide sequence: TGTGCCAGTAGTTCCTCGCCCGGGGAACGAAATCAGCCCCAGCATTTT.

This chain connects TRBV7-2 to TRBJ1-1; 8 nucleotides agree with TRBD1. Unmatched junction bases numbered 6, after V lost 8 bases and J lost 7 bases. CDR3 length equals 12 residues. Germline assignment: CDR1 SGHTA and CDR2 FQGNSA. The CDR3: CASRTGRGEAFF. The CDR3 region has the DNA TGTGCCAGCCGGACAGGGAGAGGTGAAGCTTTCTTT.

This chain uses TRBV30 with TRBJ2-7; the D gene is possibly TRBD1 (6 bases). CDR1 is GTSNPN, CDR2 SVGIG, per germline (reference sequence). With 3 bases removed from V and 6 bases from J, the gap between germline ends came to 15 bases. The CDR3 spans 13 residues. The DNA for the CDR3 is TGTGCCTGGAGCCTCACAGGGTCGGGCGAGCAGTACTTC. Its translation is CAWSLTGSGEQYF.